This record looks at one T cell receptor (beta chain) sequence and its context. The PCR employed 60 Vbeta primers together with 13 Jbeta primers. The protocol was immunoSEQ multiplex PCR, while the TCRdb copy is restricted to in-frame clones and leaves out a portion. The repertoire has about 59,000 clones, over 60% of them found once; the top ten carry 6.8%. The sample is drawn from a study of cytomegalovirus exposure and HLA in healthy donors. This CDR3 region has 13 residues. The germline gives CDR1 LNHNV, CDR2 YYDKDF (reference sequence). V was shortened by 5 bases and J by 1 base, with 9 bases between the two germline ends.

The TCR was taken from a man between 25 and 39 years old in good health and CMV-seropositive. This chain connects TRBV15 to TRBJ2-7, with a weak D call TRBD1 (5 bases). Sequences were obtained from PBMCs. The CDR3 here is CATSFRQSYEQYF. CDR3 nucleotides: TGTGCCACCAGCTTTCGACAGTCCTACGAGCAGTACTTC.